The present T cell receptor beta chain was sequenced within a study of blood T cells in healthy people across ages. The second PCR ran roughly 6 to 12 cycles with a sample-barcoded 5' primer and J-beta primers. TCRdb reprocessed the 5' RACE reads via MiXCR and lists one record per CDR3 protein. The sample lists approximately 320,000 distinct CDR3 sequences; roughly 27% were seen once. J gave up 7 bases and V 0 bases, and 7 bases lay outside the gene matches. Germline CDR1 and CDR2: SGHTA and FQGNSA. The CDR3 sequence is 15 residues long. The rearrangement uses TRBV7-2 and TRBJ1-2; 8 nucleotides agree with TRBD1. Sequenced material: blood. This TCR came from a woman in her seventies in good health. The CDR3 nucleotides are TGTGCCAGCAGCTTAGCCGGACAGGGAGCGGGTGGCTACACCTTC. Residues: CASSLAGQGAGGYTF. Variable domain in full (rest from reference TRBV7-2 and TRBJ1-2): GAGVSQSPSNKVTEKGKDVELRCDPISGHTALYWYRQSLGQGLEFLIYFQGNSAPDKSGLPSDRFSAERTGGSVSTLTIQRTQQEDSAVYLCASSLAGQGAGGYTFGSGTRLTVV.